This T cell receptor beta chain was obtained from a study of cytomegalovirus exposure and HLA in healthy donors. Amplification used 60 Vbeta primers and 13 Jbeta primers. Sequenced by immunoSEQ multiplex PCR; TCRdb stores in-frame clones only, minus some. The data contain some 110,000 clones, roughly 74% of them singletons. This CDR3 is 15 amino acids long. Germline V lookup: CDR1 SGHDT, CDR2 YYEEEE. With respect to this clone: The antigen is not known.

Study-wide results and caveats: Later work showed greater clonal expansion in HLA-associated TCR beta chains than in equally common others. TCR beta V segments were, for the most part, productive about 87% or about 30% of the time in an earlier analysis. Cytomegalovirus-associated status was assigned to roughly 160 TCR beta chains.

The sequence was collected from a man in his forties or fifties in good health and CMV-seronegative. The genes are TRBV5-6 and TRBJ2-5; the D is unclear. The DNA end favors TRBJ2-7, so the J call may be wrong. Sequenced material: PBMCs. The DNA of the CDR3 is TGTGCCAGCAGCGCCGCGCCCACCTCGTCCTACGAGCAGTACTTC. Protein sequence: CASSAAPTSSYEQYF.